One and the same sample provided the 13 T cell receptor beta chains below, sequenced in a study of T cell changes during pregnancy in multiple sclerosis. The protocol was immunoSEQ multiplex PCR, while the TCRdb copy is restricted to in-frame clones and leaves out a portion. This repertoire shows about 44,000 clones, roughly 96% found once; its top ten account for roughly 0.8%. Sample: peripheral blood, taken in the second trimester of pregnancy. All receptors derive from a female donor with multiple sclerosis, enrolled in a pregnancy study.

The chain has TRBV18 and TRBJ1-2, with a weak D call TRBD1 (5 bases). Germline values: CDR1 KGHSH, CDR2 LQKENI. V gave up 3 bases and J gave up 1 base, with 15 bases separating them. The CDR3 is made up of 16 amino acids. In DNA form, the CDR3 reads TGTGCCAGCTCACCCCAGGGTCAGGTTTATAACTATGGCTACACCTTC. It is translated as CASSPQGQVYNYGYTF.

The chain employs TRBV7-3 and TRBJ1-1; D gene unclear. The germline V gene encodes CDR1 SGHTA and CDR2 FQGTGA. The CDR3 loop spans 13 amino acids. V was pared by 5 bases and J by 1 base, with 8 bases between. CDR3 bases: TGTGCCAGCAGCCTCAGACAGAACACTGAAGCTTTCTTT. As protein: CASSLRQNTEAFF.

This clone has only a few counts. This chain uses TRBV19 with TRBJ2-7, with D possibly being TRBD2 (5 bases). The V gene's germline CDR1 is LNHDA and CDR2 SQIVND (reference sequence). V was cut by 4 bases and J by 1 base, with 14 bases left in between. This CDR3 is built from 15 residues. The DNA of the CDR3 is TGTGCCAGTAGTAGGAGGCCAAGCCCATCCTACGAGCAGTACTTC. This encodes CASSRRPSPSYEQYF.

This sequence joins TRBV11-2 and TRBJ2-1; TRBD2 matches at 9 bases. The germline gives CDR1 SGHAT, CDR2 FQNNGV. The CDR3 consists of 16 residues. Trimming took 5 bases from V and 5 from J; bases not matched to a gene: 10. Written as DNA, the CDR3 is TGTGCCAGCAGCCCGCTTGGGACTAGCAAAAACAATGAGCAGTTCTTC. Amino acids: CASSPLGTSKNNEQFF.

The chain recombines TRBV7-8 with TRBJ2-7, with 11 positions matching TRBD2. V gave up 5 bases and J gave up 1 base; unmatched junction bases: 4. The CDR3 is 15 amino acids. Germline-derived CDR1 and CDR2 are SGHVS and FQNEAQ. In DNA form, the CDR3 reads TGTGCCAGCAGCCCGACTAGCGGGGATTCCTACGAGCAGTACTTC. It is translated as CASSPTSGDSYEQYF.

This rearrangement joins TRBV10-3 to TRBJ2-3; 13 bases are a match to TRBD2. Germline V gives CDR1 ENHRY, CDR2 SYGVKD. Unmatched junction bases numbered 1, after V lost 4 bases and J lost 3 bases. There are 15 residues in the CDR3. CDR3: CAISATSGGTDTQYF. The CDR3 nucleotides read TGTGCCATCAGTGCGACTAGCGGGGGGACAGATACGCAGTATTTT.

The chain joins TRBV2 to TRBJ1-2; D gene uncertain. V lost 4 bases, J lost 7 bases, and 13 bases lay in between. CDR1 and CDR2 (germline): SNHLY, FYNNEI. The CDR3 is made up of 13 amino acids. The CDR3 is CASSAIKAGGYTF. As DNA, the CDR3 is TGTGCCAGCAGTGCCATCAAAGCGGGTGGCTACACCTTC. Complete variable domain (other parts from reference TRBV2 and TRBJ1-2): EPEVTQTPSHQVTQMGQEVILRCVPISNHLYFYWYRQILGQKVEFLVSFYNNEISEKSEIFDDQFSVERPDGSNFTLKIRSTKLEDSAMYFCASSAIKAGGYTFGSGTRLTVV.

The CDR3 bases are TGCGCCAGCAGCATCGCCGGAGACAGGTTGACGGAGACCCAGTACTTC. It encodes CASSIAGDRLTETQYF. This chain joins TRBV5-1 and TRBJ2-5, with D possibly being TRBD1 (6 bases). V lost 4 bases to trimming and J lost 5 bases, with 21 bases between them. Germline V lookup: CDR1 SGHRS, CDR2 YFSETQ. CDR3 length: 16 residues.

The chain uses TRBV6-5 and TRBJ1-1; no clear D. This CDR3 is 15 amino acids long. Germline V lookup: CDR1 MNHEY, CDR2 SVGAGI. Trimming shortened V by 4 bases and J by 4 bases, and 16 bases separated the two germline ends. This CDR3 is CASSSPTRYGTEAFF. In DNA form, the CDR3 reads TGTGCCAGCAGTTCGCCGACACGGTACGGCACTGAAGCTTTCTTT.

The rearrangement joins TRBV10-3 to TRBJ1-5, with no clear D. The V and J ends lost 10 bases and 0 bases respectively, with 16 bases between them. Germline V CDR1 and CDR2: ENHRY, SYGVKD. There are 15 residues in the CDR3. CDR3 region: CATASSRDSNQPQHF. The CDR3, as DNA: TGTGCCACTGCTTCGTCCCGGGATAGCAATCAGCCCCAGCATTTT.

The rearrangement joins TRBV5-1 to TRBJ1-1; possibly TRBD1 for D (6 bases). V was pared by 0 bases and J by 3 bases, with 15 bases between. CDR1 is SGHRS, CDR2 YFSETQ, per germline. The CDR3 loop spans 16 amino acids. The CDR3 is CASSLGRGGADTEAFF. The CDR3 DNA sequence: TGCGCCAGCAGCTTGGGGAGAGGGGGGGCCGACACTGAAGCTTTCTTT.

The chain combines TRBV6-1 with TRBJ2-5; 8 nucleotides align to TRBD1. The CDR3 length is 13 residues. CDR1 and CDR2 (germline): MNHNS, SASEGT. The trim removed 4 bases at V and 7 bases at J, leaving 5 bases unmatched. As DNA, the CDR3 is TGTGCCAGCAGTGGAACAGGGGGTTGGACCCAGTACTTC. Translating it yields CASSGTGGWTQYF.

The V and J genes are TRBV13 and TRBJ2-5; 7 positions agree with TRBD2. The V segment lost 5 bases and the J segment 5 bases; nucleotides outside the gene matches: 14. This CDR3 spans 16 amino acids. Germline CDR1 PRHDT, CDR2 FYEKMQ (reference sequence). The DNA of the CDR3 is TGTGCCAGCAGCACCCCGGGGGAGGGTAGTTTGGAGACCCAGTACTTC. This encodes CASSTPGEGSLETQYF.